This TCR beta chain was found in a study of cytomegalovirus exposure and HLA in healthy donors. Across the study: Of all 360 or so donors who were genotyped, about 80% belonged to the Caucasian-associated ancestry cluster. Study observations and caveats: A later examination showed that TCR association rates differed by HLA locus, with DRB1 most and HLA-C fewest. It was reportedly the case that the classifier diagnosed cytomegalovirus status with high specificity and sensitivity.

V lost 3 bases and J lost 2; bases outside the gene matches: 14. CDR3 size: 18 residues. Germline V gene sequence: CDR1 SGHVS, CDR2 FNYEAQ. 60 Vbeta and 13 Jbeta primers were used in PCR. Generated by immunoSEQ multiplex PCR, the TCRdb table keeps only in-frame clones and is missing some. The sample yields about 97,000 clones, about three fifths seen once. In the case of this clone: Its antigen remains unknown.

This receptor was obtained from a human donor in good health. The chain uses TRBV7-6 and TRBJ2-3, with 7 bases that match TRBD2. The source material was PBMCs. In nucleotides, the CDR3 is TGTGCCAGCAGCTTCACCGTAATGCGGGAGAGGGACACAGATACGCAGTATTTT. It yields the protein CASSFTVMRERDTDTQYF.